The 17 T cell receptor beta chains reported below all come from one sample, sequenced in a study of shared clonotypes between healthy human individuals. Assay used: immunoSEQ multiplex PCR; TCRdb lists only in-frame clones, some missing. The sample gives roughly 2.4 million clones, approximately 96% of which show up once; around 0.13% is in the top ten. Sequenced input: naive CD4+ T cells sorted from blood. Subset of the sample: CD45RA+ positively selected. The source is a man younger than 35 in good health.

The chain combines TRBV5-4 with TRBJ2-1; 9 positions agree with TRBD2. The CDR3 length is 15 residues. Germline V gene sequence: CDR1 SGHNT, CDR2 YYREEE (reference sequence). The V segment lost 4 bases and the J segment 3 bases; nucleotides outside the gene matches: 5. This chain's CDR3 is CASSQTSGDYNEQFF. The CDR3 bases are TGTGCCAGCAGCCAGACTAGCGGAGACTACAATGAGCAGTTCTTC.

The chain uses TRBV11-1 and TRBJ2-2; tentative D call: TRBD1 (6 bases). CDR1 is SGHAT and CDR2 is FQDESV in the germline V gene (reference sequence). V was pared by 5 bases and J by 1 base, with 14 bases between. The CDR3 has 16 residues. The CDR3 here is CASSQLMTGNTGELFF. The CDR3 coding sequence is TGTGCCAGCAGCCAACTTATGACAGGGAACACCGGGGAGCTGTTTTTT.

The chain carries TRBV11-2 and TRBJ2-7; the D is unclear. This CDR3 spans 12 amino acids. Germline CDR1 and CDR2: SGHAT and FQNNGV. V lost 4 bases and J lost 2, with 6 bases in between. The CDR3 nucleotides read TGTGCCAGCAGCTCCCTACCCTACGAGCAGTACTTC. This gives the protein CASSSLPYEQYF.

This sequence joins TRBV5-1 and TRBJ2-7; 9 positions match TRBD2. Looked up from germline, CDR1 is SGHRS and CDR2 is YFSETQ. The CDR3 is made up of 14 amino acids. With V trimmed by 6 bases and J by 3 bases, 7 bases remained unmatched. The CDR3 DNA sequence: TGCGCCAGCAACCCGACTAGCGGCTACTACGAGCAGTACTTC. Translating it yields CASNPTSGYYEQYF.

This chain uses TRBV6-5 with TRBJ1-1; tentative D call: TRBD1 (5 bases). Germline CDR1 and CDR2: MNHEY and SVGAGI. Trimming shortened V by 7 bases and J by 1 base, and 16 bases separated the two germline ends. CDR3 length: 15 amino acids. The chain's CDR3 is CASNRGGVGNTEAFF. The DNA of the CDR3 is TGTGCCAGCAACCGCGGGGGTGTAGGGAACACTGAAGCTTTCTTT.

The V gene is TRBV25-1, the J gene TRBJ1-4; no firm D call. The CDR3 loop spans 15 amino acids. The germline V gene has CDR1 MGHDK and CDR2 SYGVNS. V was shortened by 3 bases and J by 0 bases, with 8 bases between the two germline ends. CDR3 bases: TGTGCCAGCAGTGAGCCAGAGGCAACTAATGAAAAACTGTTTTTT. Translation gives CASSEPEATNEKLFF.

The chain joins TRBV6-1 to TRBJ2-7, with no clear D. CDR3 length equals 15 residues. Trimming left V 6 bases short and J 2 bases short, with 17 bases between. Looked up from germline, CDR1 is MNHNS and CDR2 is SASEGT. CDR3 coding DNA: TGTGCCAGCAGGTTTCTCCGGATCCTTGCCTACGAGCAGTACTTC. Amino acid sequence: CASRFLRILAYEQYF.

V gene TRBV5-1 combines with J gene TRBJ1-1; D uncertain. The CDR3 extends over 12 amino acids. The V gene's germline CDR1 is SGHRS and CDR2 YFSETQ. The V end was cut by 4 bases, the J end by 7 bases, with 11 bases between. The CDR3 loop reads CASSTDRGEAFF. For the CDR3, the DNA is TGCGCCAGCAGCACGGACCGTGGTGAAGCTTTCTTT.

This chain uses TRBV4-1 with TRBJ1-2; tentatively, D is TRBD1 (5 bases). V was trimmed by 0 bases and J by 4 bases, leaving 12 bases between them. The CDR3 runs to 15 residues. Germline CDR1 and CDR2: MGHRA and YSYEKL. In nucleotides, the CDR3 is TGCGCCAGCAGCCAAGATCCGGCAGGGACCTATGGCTACACCTTC. Translating it yields CASSQDPAGTYGYTF.

The CDR3 here is CASSEVWTSESNEQFF. CDR3 nucleotides: TGCGCCAGCAGTGAGGTCTGGACTAGCGAGAGCAATGAGCAGTTCTTC. The genes are TRBV10-1 and TRBJ2-1; 9 bases are shared with TRBD2. CDR3 size: 16 residues. After removal of 2 bases from V and 6 bases from J, the junction contained 8 bases not matched to a gene. In germline, CDR1 is WNHNN, CDR2 SYGVQD (reference sequence).

This chain uses TRBV5-4 with TRBJ1-4; D gene uncertain. The CDR3 is 13 amino acids. Germline V gene sequence: CDR1 SGHNT, CDR2 YYREEE (reference sequence). V was trimmed by 0 bases and J by 5 bases, leaving 5 bases between them. CDR3 sequence: CASSLGGNEKLFF. DNA for the CDR3: TGTGCCAGCAGCTTGGGGGGAAATGAAAAACTGTTTTTT.

The chain employs TRBV6-6 and TRBJ2-7; TRBD1 matches at 7 bases. The CDR3 is made up of 12 amino acids. V trimming: 8 bases; J trimming: 6 bases; junction bases outside the gene matches: 7. Germline V gene sequence: CDR1 MNHNY, CDR2 SVGAGI (reference sequence). CDR3 nucleotides: TGTGCCAGCCAGGGGGTCGTGGGCGAGCAGTACTTC. Amino acids: CASQGVVGEQYF.

V is TRBV27 and J is TRBJ2-2, with D hard to call. V shed 5 bases and J shed 0 bases, with 16 bases lying between them. This CDR3 comprises 17 residues. CDR1 and CDR2 from the germline V gene are MNHEY and SMNVEV (reference sequence). The CDR3 region is CASSPMSFSSNTGELFF. Here the CDR3 DNA reads TGTGCCAGCAGTCCCATGAGTTTTAGTTCGAACACCGGGGAGCTGTTTTTT.

J is TRBJ2-7 and V is TRBV6-5, with 9 bases matching TRBD1. This CDR3 region has 15 residues. Per germline, CDR1 MNHEY and CDR2 SVGAGI. Written as DNA, the CDR3 is TGTGCTCCCAGCTGGACGGGGACAGGGTGCTACGAGCAGTACTTC. Residues: CAPSWTGTGCYEQYF.

V gene TRBV29-1 combines with J gene TRBJ2-3, with 7 bases identical to TRBD1. This CDR3 has 11 residues. CDR1 SQVTM and CDR2 ANQGSEA come from the germline V gene. V lost 3 bases and J lost 13; bases outside the gene matches: 7. The CDR3 DNA sequence: TGCAGCGTTGACCTCGGACAGGATAAGTATTTT. It encodes CSVDLGQDKYF.

The chain combines TRBV27 with TRBJ2-5, with D perhaps TRBD1 (5 bases). Germline CDR1 is MNHEY and CDR2 is SMNVEV (reference sequence). V was pared by 5 bases and J by 5 bases, with 12 bases between. The CDR3 is 13 residues long. The chain's CDR3 is CASSQGNGETQYF. The CDR3 coding sequence is TGTGCCAGCAGTCAGGGAAACGGGGAGACCCAGTACTTC.

In this sample, this clone turned up a few times. The chain combines TRBV2 with TRBJ1-1; possibly TRBD1 for D (5 bases). Germline CDR1 is SNHLY and CDR2 is FYNNEI. The ends were cut back, 1 base at V and 4 bases at J, with 16 bases in the middle. The CDR3 extends over 16 amino acids. The CDR3 DNA sequence: TGTGCCAGCAGTGAAGAACAGGCTGTAAGGGGCACTGAAGCTTTCTTT. As protein: CASSEEQAVRGTEAFF.